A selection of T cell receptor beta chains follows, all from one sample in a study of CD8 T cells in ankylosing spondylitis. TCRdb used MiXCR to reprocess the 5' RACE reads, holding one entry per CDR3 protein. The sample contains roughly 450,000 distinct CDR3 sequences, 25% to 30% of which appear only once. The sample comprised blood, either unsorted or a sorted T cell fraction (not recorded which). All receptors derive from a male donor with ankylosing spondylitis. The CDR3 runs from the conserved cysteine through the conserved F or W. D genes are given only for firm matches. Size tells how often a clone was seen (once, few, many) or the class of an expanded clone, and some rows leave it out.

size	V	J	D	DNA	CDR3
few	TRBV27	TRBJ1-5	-	TGTGCCAGCAGTTTATCGGGGCAGTTCAGGCAGCCCCAGCATTTT	CASSLSGQFRQPQHF
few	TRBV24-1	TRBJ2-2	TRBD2	TGTGCCACCGCGGGACTAGCAGAACACGGGGAGCTGTTTTTT	CATAGLAEHGELFF
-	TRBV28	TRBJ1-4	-	TGTGCCAGCAGGGACCGGGGGGGAACTAATGAAAAACTGTTTTTT	CASRDRGGTNEKLFF
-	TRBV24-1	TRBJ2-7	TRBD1	TGTGCCACCTCAACCGGGACAGGGGTCTACGAGCAGTACTTC	CATSTGTGVYEQYF
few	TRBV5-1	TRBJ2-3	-	TGCGCCAGCAGCGCGGGCGGGATCTTAGATACGCAGTATTTT	CASSAGGILDTQYF
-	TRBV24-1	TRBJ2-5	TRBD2	TGTGCCACCAGTCGGGCGGGAGGAATTAGGGAGACCCAGTACTTC	CATSRAGGIRETQYF
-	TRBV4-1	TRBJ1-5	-	TGCGCCAGCAGCCAAGAGCAGGGCAGGGATTATCAGCCCCAGCATTTT	CASSQEQGRDYQPQHF
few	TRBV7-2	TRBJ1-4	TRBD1	TGTGCCAGCAGCTTAGTGGACAGGGGAAAACTGTTTTTT	CASSLVDRGKLFF
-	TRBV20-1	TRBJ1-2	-	TGCAGTGCTAGCCCGCAGGGTTTATATGGCTACACCTTC	CSASPQGLYGYTF
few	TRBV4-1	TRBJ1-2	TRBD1	TGCGCCAGCAGCACACAACAGGGGAACTATGGCTACACCTTC	CASSTQQGNYGYTF
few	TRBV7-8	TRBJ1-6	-	TGTGCCAGCGGACTTAAGGGTAGAGGATCACCCCTCCACTTT	CASGLKGRGSPLHF
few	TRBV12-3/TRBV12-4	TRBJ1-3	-	TGTGCCAGCAGTCGCGGCAGGATCGGAAACACCATATATTTT	CASSRGRIGNTIYF
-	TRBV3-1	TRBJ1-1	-	TGTGCCAGCAGCCATGGGGAAAGGGAAGCTTTCTTT	CASSHGEREAFF
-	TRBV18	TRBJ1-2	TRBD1	TGTGCCAGCTCACCTCGGCCGTTAGGGACAGCCGATCTTGTGTGGGACTACACCTTC	CASSPRPLGTADLVWDYTF
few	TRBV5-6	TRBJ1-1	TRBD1	TGTGCCAGCAGCTCCCGTCTCCGGGACAGGGGCACTGAAGCTTTCTTT	CASSSRLRDRGTEAFF
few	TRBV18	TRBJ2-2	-	TGTGCCAGCTCACCACCTTCGACCCGGGACACCGGGGAGCTGTTTTTT	CASSPPSTRDTGELFF
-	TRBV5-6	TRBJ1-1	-	TGTGCCAGCAGCTCGTGGGGGGGTGGCACTGAAGCTTTCTTT	CASSSWGGGTEAFF
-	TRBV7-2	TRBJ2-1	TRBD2	TGTGCCAGCAGCTTAGTGAGCGGGATAGGGGTAAAGCAGTTCTTC	CASSLVSGIGVKQFF
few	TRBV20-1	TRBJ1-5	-	TGCAGTGCTAGAGTGGGGGCTGGCAATCAGCCCCAGCATTTT	CSARVGAGNQPQHF
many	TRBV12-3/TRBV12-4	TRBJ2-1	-	TGTGCCAGCAGTTTAATTGGGGGGCATGAGCAGTTCTTC	CASSLIGGHEQFF